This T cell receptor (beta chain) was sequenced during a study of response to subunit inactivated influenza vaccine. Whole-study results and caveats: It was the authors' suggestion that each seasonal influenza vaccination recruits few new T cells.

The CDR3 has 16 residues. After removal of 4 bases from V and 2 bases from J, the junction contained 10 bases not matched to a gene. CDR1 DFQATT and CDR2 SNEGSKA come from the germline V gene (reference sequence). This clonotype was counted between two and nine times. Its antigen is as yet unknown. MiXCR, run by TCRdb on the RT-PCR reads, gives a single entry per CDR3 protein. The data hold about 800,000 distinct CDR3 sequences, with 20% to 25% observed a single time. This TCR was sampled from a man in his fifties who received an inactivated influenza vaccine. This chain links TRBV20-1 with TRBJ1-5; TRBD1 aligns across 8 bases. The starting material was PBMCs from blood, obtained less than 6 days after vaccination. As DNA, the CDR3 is TGCAGTGCTAACCCCACAGGGGGTATACGCAATCAGCCCCAGCATTTT. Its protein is CSANPTGGIRNQPQHF.